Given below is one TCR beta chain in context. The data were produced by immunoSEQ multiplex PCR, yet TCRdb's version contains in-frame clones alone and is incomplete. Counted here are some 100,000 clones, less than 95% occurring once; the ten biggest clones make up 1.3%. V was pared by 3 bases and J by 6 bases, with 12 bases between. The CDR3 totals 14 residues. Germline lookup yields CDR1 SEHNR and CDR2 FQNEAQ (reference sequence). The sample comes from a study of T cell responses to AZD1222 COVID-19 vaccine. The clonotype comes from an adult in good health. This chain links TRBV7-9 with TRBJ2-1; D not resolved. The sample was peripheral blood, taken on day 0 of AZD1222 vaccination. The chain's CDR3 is CASSFSPPGNEQFF. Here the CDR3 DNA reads TGTGCCAGCAGCTTCTCTCCCCCAGGCAATGAGCAGTTCTTC.